These 31 T cell receptor beta chains originate from one sample sequenced in a study of blood T cell repertoires in COVID-19. Produced via immunoSEQ multiplex PCR; TCRdb's table is partial and in-frame only. The sample includes around 100,000 clones, just under 95% seen only once; the top ten take 1.9%. The sample consisted of peripheral blood. The receptors derive from a woman aged 45-65 years with COVID-19, enrolled during active disease.

V is TRBV29-1 and J is TRBJ1-1, with D unclear. Between the trimmed V and J ends, which lost 0 bases and 2 bases, there was a span of 7 bases. Germline CDR1 reads SQVTM; CDR2 reads ANQGSEA. The CDR3 spans 13 residues. CDR3 in amino acids: CSVEDELNTEAFF. CDR3 nucleotide sequence: TGCAGCGTTGAAGATGAGCTAAACACTGAAGCTTTCTTT. Together with reference TRBV29-1 and TRBJ1-1, the CDR3 gives the full variable domain: SAVISQKPSRDICQRGTSLTIQCQVDSQVTMMFWYRQQPGQSLTLIATANQGSEATYESGFVIDKFPISRPNLTFSTLTVSNMSPEDSSIYLCSVEDELNTEAFFGQGTRLTVV.

The chain carries TRBV9 and TRBJ1-2; tentative D call: TRBD1 (5 bases). Trimming removed 4 bases from V and 4 bases from J, with 8 bases in between. The CDR3 is 12 amino acids. CDR1 is SGDLS, CDR2 YYNGEE, per germline. The CDR3, as DNA: TGTGCCAGCAGCCCGGGGGTCTATGGCTACACCTTC. It encodes CASSPGVYGYTF.

The chain couples TRBV6-4 to TRBJ1-2; D is perhaps TRBD1 (6 bases). This CDR3 is 17 amino acids long. The germline CDR1 and CDR2 sequences are MRHNA and SNTAGT. The V and J ends lost 6 bases and 4 bases respectively, with 24 bases between them. This chain's CDR3 is CASSPMGAGGSVYGYTF. As DNA, the CDR3 is TGTGCCAGCAGCCCGATGGGGGCAGGAGGTTCCGTCTATGGCTACACCTTC.

The chain uses TRBV30 and TRBJ1-5, with D uncertain. The CDR3 has 13 residues. The V gene's germline CDR1 is GTSNPN and CDR2 SVGIG (reference sequence). Trimming cost V 2 bases and J 6 bases, with 11 bases left between them. The CDR3 here is CAWSRTEAQPQHF. The CDR3, as DNA: TGTGCCTGGAGTCGGACGGAGGCTCAGCCCCAGCATTTT. Looking up the rest from reference TRBV30 and TRBJ1-5 gives the full variable domain: SQTIHQWPATLVQPVGSPLSLECTVEGTSNPNLYWYRQAAGRGLQLLFYSVGIGQISSEVPQNLSASRPQDRQFILSSKKLLLSDSGFYLCAWSRTEAQPQHFGDGTRLSIL.

This chain uses TRBV6-2 or TRBV6-3 with TRBJ2-7; D is possibly TRBD2 (7 bases). The CDR3 totals 17 residues. Trimming pared 4 bases from V and 4 bases from J, leaving 23 bases between. The germline CDR1 and CDR2 sequences are MNHEY and SVGEGT. CDR3 nucleotide sequence: TGTGCCAGCAGTTCAAAGTCGGGGGGCCGCTCGAATTACGAGCAGTACTTC. Translating it yields CASSSKSGGRSNYEQYF.

The V gene is TRBV7-9, the J gene TRBJ2-7, with D possibly TRBD2 on 7 matching bases. CDR1 and CDR2 (germline): SEHNR, FQNEAQ (reference sequence). This CDR3 is built from 12 residues. V was cut by 5 bases and J by 4 bases, with 9 bases left in between. CDR3 DNA sequence: TGTGCCAGCAGCGCGGGGGCATACGAGCAGTACTTC. Amino acid sequence: CASSAGAYEQYF.

This rearrangement joins TRBV4-3 to TRBJ2-3, with TRBD2 as a possible D gene (5 bases). The V end was cut by 2 bases, the J end by 1 base, with 19 bases between. The CDR3 consists of 18 residues. CDR1 and CDR2 (germline): LGHNA, YSLEER. CDR3 in amino acids: CASSQRRTALWGTDTQYF. CDR3 bases: TGCGCCAGCAGCCAAAGACGGACTGCCCTCTGGGGCACAGATACGCAGTATTTT.

The CDR3 nucleotides read TGTGCCAGCAGGAAGCAGGTTATCGGGGGGAGAAATAATTCACCCCTCCACTTT. Amino acid sequence: CASRKQVIGGRNNSPLHF. The chain recombines TRBV27 with TRBJ1-6; maybe TRBD1 (5 bases). Trimming pared 6 bases from V and 5 bases from J, leaving 23 bases between. The germline V gene has CDR1 MNHEY and CDR2 SMNVEV (reference sequence). This CDR3 comprises 18 residues.

The gene calls are TRBV5-1 and TRBJ1-1; 11 nucleotides align to TRBD1. CDR1 and CDR2 (germline): SGHRS, YFSETQ. CDR3 length: 16 amino acids. Trimming removed 4 bases from V and 2 bases from J; junction bases left unmatched: 7. CDR3 region: CASSVGTGGGNTEAFF. Here the CDR3 DNA reads TGCGCCAGCAGCGTTGGGACAGGGGGAGGAAACACTGAAGCTTTCTTT. Together with reference TRBV5-1 and TRBJ1-1, the CDR3 gives the full variable domain: KAGVTQTPRYLIKTRGQQVTLSCSPISGHRSVSWYQQTPGQGLQFLFEYFSETQRNKGNFPGRFSGRQFSNSRSEMNVSTLELGDSALYLCASSVGTGGGNTEAFFGQGTRLTVV.

This clone has a handful of counts. The chain couples TRBV6-6 to TRBJ1-2, with D unclear. The V end lost 0 bases, the J end lost 7 bases, and 12 bases lay between the germline ends. This CDR3 has 14 residues. The germline V gene encodes CDR1 MNHNY and CDR2 SVGAGI (reference sequence). The CDR3 reads CASSYSRFGGGYTF. The CDR3 coding sequence is TGTGCCAGCAGTTACTCCAGGTTTGGAGGTGGCTACACCTTC.

The V call is TRBV27, the J call TRBJ2-1; 14 nucleotides match TRBD2. In germline, CDR1 is MNHEY, CDR2 SMNVEV (reference sequence). With 6 bases clipped from V and 8 bases from J, the junction kept 6 bases outside the gene matches. The CDR3 runs to 15 residues. The CDR3 DNA is TGTGCCAGCAGCCTCCGGACTAGCGGGGGGCATGAGCAGTTCTTC. This gives the protein CASSLRTSGGHEQFF.

The rearrangement joins TRBV6-7 to TRBJ2-7; a possible D gene is TRBD1 (6 bases). TRBV6-7 has ORF status, its function being uncertain. V lost 6 bases and J 2 bases, leaving 17 bases between the germline ends. This CDR3 has 15 residues. The CDR3 sequence is CASRIPDSSPYEQYV. The CDR3 nucleotides are TGTGCCAGCAGGATACCGGACAGCAGTCCCTACGAGCAGTACGTC.

This rearrangement joins TRBV6-5 to TRBJ2-5; D may be TRBD1 (6 bases). The CDR3 has 12 amino acids. Trimming took 6 bases from V and 3 from J, leaving 8 bases between them. Germline values: CDR1 MNHEY, CDR2 SVGAGI. The CDR3 DNA is TGTGCCAGCAGGAACAGGGAAGAGACCCAGTACTTC. Its translation is CASRNREETQYF.

This clone was counted a single time. This chain links TRBV7-9 with TRBJ1-4; 9 positions agree with TRBD1. This CDR3 is 16 amino acids long. CDR1 SEHNR and CDR2 FQNEAQ come from the germline V gene (reference sequence). V lost 5 bases, J lost 4 bases, and 8 bases stayed unmatched. The CDR3 reads CASSLVGGQGNEKLFF. CDR3 in DNA: TGTGCCAGCAGCCTCGTTGGGGGACAGGGTAATGAAAAACTGTTTTTT. Full variable domain (remainder filled in from reference TRBV7-9 and TRBJ1-4): DTGVSQNPRHKITKRGQNVTFRCDPISEHNRLYWYRQTLGQGPEFLTYFQNEAQLEKSRLLSDRFSAERPKGSFSTLEIQRTEQGDSAMYLCASSLVGGQGNEKLFFGSGTQLSVL.

The chain uses TRBV2 and TRBJ1-4; 7 bases align to TRBD1. Germline lookup yields CDR1 SNHLY and CDR2 FYNNEI. The ends lost 6 bases at V and 7 bases at J; junction bases unmatched: 11. This CDR3 region has 15 residues. Here the CDR3 DNA reads TGTGCCAGCAGGGACACAGGGGCGCAAGGTGAAAAACTGTTTTTT. This codes for CASRDTGAQGEKLFF.

V is TRBV6-5 and J is TRBJ2-1; 10 nucleotides line up with TRBD2. The CDR3 has 14 residues. Germline V gene data show CDR1 as MNHEY and CDR2 as SVGAGI. After removal of 8 bases from V and 8 bases from J, the junction contained 9 bases not matched to a gene. The CDR3 spells CASRSGGAIDEQFF. In DNA, the CDR3 is TGTGCCAGCCGAAGCGGGGGGGCCATAGATGAGCAGTTCTTC.

The V call is TRBV9, the J call TRBJ2-3; 10 bases map to TRBD2. Germline V gene lookup returns CDR1 SGDLS and CDR2 YYNGEE. The CDR3 has 16 residues. V lost 0 bases and J lost 2; bases outside the gene matches: 3. The DNA of the CDR3 is TGTGCCAGCAGCGTAGAAGCGGGGGGGACCACAGATACGCAGTATTTT. Protein: CASSVEAGGTTDTQYF.

V usage is TRBV11-2 and J usage is TRBJ2-1, with D possibly matching TRBD1 (6 bases). The CDR3 totals 16 residues. V was trimmed by 7 bases and J by 0 bases, leaving 16 bases between them. Germline values: CDR1 SGHAT, CDR2 FQNNGV. Here the CDR3 DNA reads TGTGCCAGCATGGGGGCAAGCGGCAACTCCTACAATGAGCAGTTCTTC. This encodes CASMGASGNSYNEQFF.

The chain has TRBV6-2 or TRBV6-3 and TRBJ2-7; D perhaps matches TRBD2 (5 bases). From germline, CDR1 is MNHEY and CDR2 SVGEGT. This CDR3 region has 14 residues. Trimming took off 0 bases at V and 5 bases at J, with 11 bases between the two ends. The CDR3, as DNA: TGTGCCAGCAGTTACTCGAGTAGCGTCAACGAGCAGTACTTC. It specifies CASSYSSSVNEQYF.

This chain joins TRBV19 and TRBJ1-1; 8 nucleotides match TRBD1. Trimming removed 7 bases from V and 4 bases from J; junction bases left unmatched: 5. The CDR3 runs to 13 residues. Germline CDR1 reads LNHDA; CDR2 reads SQIVND (reference sequence). The CDR3 loop is CASTTGGSTEAFF. DNA of the CDR3: TGTGCCAGTACTACAGGGGGAAGCACTGAAGCTTTCTTT.

In its sample, this clone was seen a few times. This sequence joins TRBV4-1 and TRBJ2-5, with D hard to call. Deletions cut 6 bases from V and 1 base from J, with 15 bases between. This CDR3 spans 15 amino acids. Germline loops: CDR1 MGHRA, CDR2 YSYEKL. The DNA for the CDR3 is TGCGCCAGCAGTCGTAGCTTTTTTCTCCAAGAGACCCAGTACTTC. It codes for CASSRSFFLQETQYF.

This clone has a single count. The V and J genes are TRBV19 and TRBJ2-2; 9 bases fit TRBD1. V shed 7 bases and J 5 bases; nucleotides not matched to a gene: 11. Germline CDR1 LNHDA, CDR2 SQIVND (reference sequence). This CDR3 spans 16 amino acids. The CDR3 DNA reads as TGTGCCAGTATAAGAAGACAGGGGGTGAGGACCGGGGAGCTGTTTTTT. Translating gives CASIRRQGVRTGELFF.

This rearrangement joins TRBV27 to TRBJ2-7; 11 bases agree with TRBD2. The V segment lost 3 bases and the J segment 3 bases; nucleotides outside the gene matches: 7. The germline V gene has CDR1 MNHEY and CDR2 SMNVEV (reference sequence). The CDR3 is made up of 16 amino acids. CDR3 protein: CASSFSLAGGRYEQYF. The DNA for the CDR3 is TGTGCCAGCAGTTTCTCCCTAGCGGGGGGCCGCTACGAGCAGTACTTC.

The rearrangement joins TRBV5-4 to TRBJ2-2; D uncertain. CDR1 is SGHNT and CDR2 is YYREEE in the germline V gene (reference sequence). CDR3 size: 14 residues. V was cut by 4 bases and J by 6 bases, with 13 bases left in between. Here the CDR3 DNA reads TGTGCCAGCAGCCCGCCAGGTCCAGCCGGGGAGCTGTTTTTT. Its protein product is CASSPPGPAGELFF.

The chain links TRBV7-2 to TRBJ2-7; the match to TRBD2 covers 7 bases. There are 14 residues in the CDR3. Germline V gene lookup returns CDR1 SGHTA and CDR2 FQGNSA. Losses at the gene ends were 6 bases for V and 0 bases for J; bases not matched to a gene: 5. DNA for the CDR3: TGTGCCAGCAGGTCTCGGGGGGACTCCTACGAGCAGTACTTC. The encoded protein is CASRSRGDSYEQYF.

This CDR3 is CASSPRDRDSPLHF. CDR3 DNA sequence: TGTGCCAGCTCACCACGGGACAGGGATTCACCCCTCCACTTT. The rearrangement links TRBV18 to TRBJ1-6, with 9 bases that match TRBD1. This CDR3 comprises 14 residues. Per germline, CDR1 KGHSH and CDR2 LQKENI. The V and J ends lost 1 base and 8 bases, in that order; junction bases with no gene match: 0.

The gene calls are TRBV3-1 (or the pseudogene TRBV3-2) and TRBJ1-1; 11 nucleotides agree with TRBD1. Germline CDR1 is LGHDT and CDR2 is YNNKEL (reference sequence). This CDR3 comprises 14 residues. V was pared by 4 bases and J by 10 bases, with 8 bases of the junction left unmatched. The CDR3 protein is CASSPSRTGGRAFF. The CDR3 DNA sequence: TGTGCCAGCAGCCCTTCCCGGACAGGGGGCAGAGCTTTCTTT.

The DNA of the CDR3 is TGTGCCAGCAGCTTAGCTACAGTTGGTGGAATCACTGAAGCTTTCTTT. Its translation is CASSLATVGGITEAFF. This chain joins TRBV7-8 and TRBJ1-1; D is uncertain. The germline CDR1 and CDR2 sequences are SGHVS and FQNEAQ. The V end was cut by 0 bases, the J end by 4 bases, with 15 bases between. The CDR3 covers 16 residues.

V and J are TRBV10-3 and TRBJ2-3; unclear D gene. V was trimmed by 8 bases and J by 1 base, leaving 7 bases between them. CDR1 is ENHRY, CDR2 SYGVKD, per germline. CDR3 length equals 12 residues. CDR3 amino acids: CAICPGTDTQYF. The CDR3 DNA follows: TGTGCCATCTGCCCGGGCACAGATACGCAGTATTTT.

The chain couples TRBV27 to TRBJ1-1, with a weak D call TRBD1 (6 bases). Germline V CDR1 and CDR2: MNHEY, SMNVEV (reference sequence). CDR3 size: 13 residues. The V end lost 3 bases, the J end lost 3 bases, and 8 bases lay between the germline ends. This CDR3 is CASSFQGHTEAFF. The CDR3 coding sequence is TGTGCCAGCAGTTTCCAGGGGCACACTGAAGCTTTCTTT.

J is TRBJ2-7 and V is TRBV6-5; D may be TRBD2 (6 bases). Germline V gene sequence: CDR1 MNHEY, CDR2 SVGAGI. The CDR3 runs 12 residues. Trimming took off 11 bases at V and 1 base at J, with 12 bases between the two ends. DNA of the CDR3: TGTGCCTCCAACGGAGGGTCCTACGAGCAGTACTTC. Protein sequence: CASNGGSYEQYF.